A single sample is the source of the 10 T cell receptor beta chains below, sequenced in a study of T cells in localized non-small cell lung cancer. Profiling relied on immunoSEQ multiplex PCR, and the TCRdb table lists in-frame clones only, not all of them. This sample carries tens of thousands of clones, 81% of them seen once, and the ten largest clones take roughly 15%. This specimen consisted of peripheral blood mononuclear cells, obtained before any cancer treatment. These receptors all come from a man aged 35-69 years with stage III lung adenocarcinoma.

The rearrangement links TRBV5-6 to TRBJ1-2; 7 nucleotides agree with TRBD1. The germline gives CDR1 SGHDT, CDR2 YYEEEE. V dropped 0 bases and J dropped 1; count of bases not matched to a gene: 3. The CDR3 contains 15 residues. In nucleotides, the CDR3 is TGTGCCAGCAGCTTGGGTGACAGGGTTAACTATGGCTACACCTTC. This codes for CASSLGDRVNYGYTF.

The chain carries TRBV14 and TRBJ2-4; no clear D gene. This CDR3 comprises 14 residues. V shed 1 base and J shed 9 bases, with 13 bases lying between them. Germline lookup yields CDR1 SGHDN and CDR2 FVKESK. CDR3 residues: CASSQGGRLGIQYF. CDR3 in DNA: TGTGCCAGCAGCCAAGGGGGAAGGCTGGGCATTCAGTACTTC.

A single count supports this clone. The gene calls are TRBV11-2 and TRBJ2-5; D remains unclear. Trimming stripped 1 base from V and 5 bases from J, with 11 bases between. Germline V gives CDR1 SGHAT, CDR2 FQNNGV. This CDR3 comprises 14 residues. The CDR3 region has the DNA TGTGCCAGCAGCTTAGGAGATTTTGGCGAGACCCAGTACTTC. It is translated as CASSLGDFGETQYF.

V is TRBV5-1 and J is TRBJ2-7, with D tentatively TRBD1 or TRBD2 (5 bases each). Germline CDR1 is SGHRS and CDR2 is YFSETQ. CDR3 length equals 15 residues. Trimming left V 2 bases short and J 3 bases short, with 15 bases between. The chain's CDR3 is CASSLGVSGRYEQYF. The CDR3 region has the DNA TGCGCCAGCAGCTTAGGCGTGTCGGGGCGCTACGAGCAGTACTTC.

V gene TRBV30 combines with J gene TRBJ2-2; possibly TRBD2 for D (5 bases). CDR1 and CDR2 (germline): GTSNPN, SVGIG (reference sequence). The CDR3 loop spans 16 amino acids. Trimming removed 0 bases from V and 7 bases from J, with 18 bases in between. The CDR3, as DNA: TGTGCCTGGAGTGTACCGCAGGTTGATAGCGTCGGGGAGCTGTTTTTT. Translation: CAWSVPQVDSVGELFF.

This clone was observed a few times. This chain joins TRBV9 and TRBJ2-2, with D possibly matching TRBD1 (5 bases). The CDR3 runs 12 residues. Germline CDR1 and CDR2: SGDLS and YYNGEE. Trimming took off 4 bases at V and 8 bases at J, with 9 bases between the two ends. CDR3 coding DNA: TGTGCCAGCAGCTTCCAGGGAGGGGAGCTGTTTTTT. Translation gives CASSFQGGELFF.

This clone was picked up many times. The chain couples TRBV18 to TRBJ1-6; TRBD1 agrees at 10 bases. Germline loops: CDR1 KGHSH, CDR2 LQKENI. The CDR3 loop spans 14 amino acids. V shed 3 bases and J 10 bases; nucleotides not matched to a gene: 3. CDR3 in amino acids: CASSPWDRGSPLHF. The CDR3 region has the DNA TGTGCCAGCTCACCTTGGGACAGGGGATCACCCCTCCACTTT. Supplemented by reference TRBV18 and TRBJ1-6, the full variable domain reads NAGVMQNPRHLVRRRGQEARLRCSPMKGHSHVYWYRQLPEEGLKFMVYLQKENIIDESGMPKERFSAEFPKEGPSILRIQQVVRGDSAAYFCASSPWDRGSPLHFGNGTRLTVT.

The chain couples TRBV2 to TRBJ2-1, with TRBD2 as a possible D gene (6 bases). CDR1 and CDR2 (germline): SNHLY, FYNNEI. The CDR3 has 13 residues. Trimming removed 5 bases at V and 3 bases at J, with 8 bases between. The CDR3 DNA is TGTGCCAGCAGTATGGGACTCTACAATGAGCAGTTCTTC. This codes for CASSMGLYNEQFF.

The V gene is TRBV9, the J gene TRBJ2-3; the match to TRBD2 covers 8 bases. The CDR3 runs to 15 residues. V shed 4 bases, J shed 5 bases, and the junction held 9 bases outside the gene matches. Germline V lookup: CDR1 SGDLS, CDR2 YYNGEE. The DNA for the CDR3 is TGTGCCAGCAGCCTACGACCGGGGGGGCTAGATACGCAGTATTTT. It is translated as CASSLRPGGLDTQYF.

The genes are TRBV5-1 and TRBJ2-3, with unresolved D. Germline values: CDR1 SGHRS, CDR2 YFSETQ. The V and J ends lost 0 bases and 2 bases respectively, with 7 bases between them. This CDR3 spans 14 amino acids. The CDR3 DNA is TGCGCCAGCAGCTTGGGAGAGTTCACAGATACGCAGTATTTT. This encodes CASSLGEFTDTQYF.